This T cell receptor (beta chain) was sequenced during a study of blood T cell repertoires in COVID-19. Study details: Italy, Spain and the United States were the sources of the convalescent and acute COVID-19 samples. Sample material is recorded as cDNA or gDNA derived from T cells, B-cell-depleted T cells, or PBMCs.

As to this clone: Distinct nucleotide sequences in the sample also encode this CDR3.

Trimming pared 2 bases from V and 6 bases from J, leaving 8 bases between. Germline values: CDR1 SGHRS, CDR2 YFSETQ. The CDR3 has 13 residues. Original methodology: Reference gene primers were amplified, and this amplification served to estimate nucleated cell counts. The data were produced by immunoSEQ multiplex PCR, yet TCRdb's version contains in-frame clones alone and is incomplete. Clone size and the V and J calls come from that table; the DNA yielded D and trimming. Of 200,000 to 250,000 clones listed, approximately 91% are singletons. The V call is TRBV5-1, the J call TRBJ2-2, with a possible D match to TRBD1 (6 bases). The TCR was taken from a woman aged 55-75 years with acute or convalescent COVID-19. Sequenced: peripheral blood. The CDR3 loop is CASSLQGAGELFF. The CDR3 nucleotides are TGCGCCAGCAGCTTACAGGGAGCCGGGGAGCTGTTTTTT.